Following are 22 T cell receptor beta chains from one sample sequenced in a study of T cells after yellow fever vaccination. TCRdb analysed the 5' RACE reads with MiXCR anew, one entry per CDR3 protein. This sample yields 240,000 or so distinct CDR3 sequences, of which about 7.1% are seen a single time; over 0.65% belongs to the top ten. The material sequenced was CD4+ T cells sorted from PBMCs, taken 15 days after the yellow fever booster vaccination. The receptors stem from a man younger than 40 who received the YFV17D yellow fever vaccine.

The rearrangement uses TRBV18 and TRBJ2-3; 14 nucleotides match TRBD2. Germline V gene sequence: CDR1 KGHSH, CDR2 LQKENI. This CDR3 is built from 15 residues. V was clipped by 6 bases and J by 7 bases; unmatched bases: 6. The CDR3, as DNA: TGTGCCAGCTCGGGACTAGCGGGAGAGAGTTATACGCAGTATTTT. Protein: CASSGLAGESYTQYF. Based on the CDR3 plus reference TRBV18 and TRBJ2-3, the full variable domain is NAGVMQNPRHLVRRRGQEARLRCSPMKGHSHVYWYRQLPEEGLKFMVYLQKENIIDESGMPKERFSAEFPKEGPSILRIQQVVRGDSAAYFCASSGLAGESYTQYFGPGTRLTVL.

The CDR3 DNA follows: TGCAGTGCTAGAGATGTGGGACTAGCGGGAGCTGGAGGGGCCAACGTCCTGACTTTC. Its translation is CSARDVGLAGAGGANVLTF. The chain employs TRBV20-1 and TRBJ2-6; the match to TRBD2 covers 14 bases. This CDR3 is built from 19 residues. The germline V gene has CDR1 DFQATT and CDR2 SNEGSKA (reference sequence). Trimming removed 0 bases from V and 4 bases from J; junction bases left unmatched: 8.

This clonotype was seen many times. The chain is built from TRBV3-1 and TRBJ2-7; 11 bases match TRBD2. The CDR3 covers 12 residues. V dropped 7 bases and J dropped 9; count of bases not matched to a gene: 5. The germline V gene encodes CDR1 LGHDT and CDR2 YNNKEL (reference sequence). The CDR3 nucleotides read TGTGCCAGCACTATAGCGGGAGGGCTGCAGTACTTC. Its translation: CASTIAGGLQYF.

This clonotype was seen a handful of times. The rearrangement joins TRBV6-5 to TRBJ2-5, with 8 nucleotides matching TRBD1. V shed 6 bases, J shed 2 bases, and the junction held 17 bases outside the gene matches. This CDR3 region has 18 residues. Per germline, CDR1 MNHEY and CDR2 SVGAGI. Written as DNA, the CDR3 is TGTGCCAGCAGACGCGGACAGGGCTTAGGTGCAAAGCAAGAGACCCAGTACTTC. Amino acids: CASRRGQGLGAKQETQYF.

The V gene is TRBV5-4, the J gene TRBJ2-3; D is uncertain. Germline CDR1 and CDR2: SGHNT and YYREEE (reference sequence). This CDR3 is built from 15 residues. The germline V and J ends were trimmed by 4 bases and 6 bases, with 18 bases remaining between them. The CDR3 here is CASSNRYLSGDTQYF. As DNA, the CDR3 is TGTGCCAGCAGCAACCGGTACCTGAGTGGGGATACGCAGTATTTT.

At least ten counts were recorded for this clonotype. The rearrangement joins TRBV7-2 to TRBJ2-4; TRBD2 agrees at 7 bases. Germline lookup yields CDR1 SGHTA and CDR2 FQGNSA. J lost 4 bases, V lost 4 bases, and 7 bases had no gene match. The CDR3 consists of 15 residues. The CDR3 DNA reads TGTGCCAGCAGCTCAGGGTCCGGGGGGAAAAACATTCAGTACTTC. It translates to CASSSGSGGKNIQYF.

The V gene is TRBV3-1, the J gene TRBJ1-5, with unresolved D. Germline values: CDR1 LGHDT, CDR2 YNNKEL (reference sequence). Trimming removed 0 bases at V and 4 bases at J, with 10 bases between. This CDR3 comprises 15 residues. CDR3 DNA sequence: TGTGCCAGCAGCCAAGATAGTACGCGGAATCAGCCCCAGCATTTT. Protein: CASSQDSTRNQPQHF.

With regard to this clonotype: Without the conserved terminal phenylalanine or tryptophan, this CDR3 likely stems from a read error. The chain joins TRBV6-1 to TRBJ2-5, with D possibly matching TRBD2 (5 bases). Trimming removed 6 bases at V and 4 bases at J, with 9 bases between. CDR3 length equals 12 residues. Germline CDR1 MNHNS, CDR2 SASEGT. The CDR3 reads CASRWAGETQYL. CDR3 sequence (DNA): TGTGCCAGCAGATGGGCGGGAGAGACCCAGTACCTC.

This clonotype was seen more than once but under ten times. The V gene is TRBV7-2, the J gene TRBJ1-5; no clear D. CDR1 is SGHTA and CDR2 is FQGNSA in the germline V gene. CDR3 length equals 12 residues. The V end lost 5 bases, the J end lost 7 bases, and 9 bases lay between the germline ends. CDR3 coding DNA: TGTGCCAGCAGCCCCTTTGGGCAGCCCCAGCATTTT. This gives the protein CASSPFGQPQHF.

This clonotype has a count of ten or more. This chain connects TRBV12-3 or TRBV12-4 to TRBJ2-7; 7 bases align to TRBD1. Trimming removed 1 base from V and 4 bases from J; junction bases left unmatched: 1. The CDR3 length is 13 residues. The CDR3 protein is CASSLGTGYEQYF. The CDR3 region has the DNA TGTGCCAGCAGTTTAGGGACAGGATACGAGCAGTACTTC.

In this sample, this clonotype turned up a few times. The genes are TRBV20-1 and TRBJ2-2; TRBD2 agrees at 7 bases. Germline V gives CDR1 DFQATT, CDR2 SNEGSKA (reference sequence). The V gene end was trimmed by 1 base and the J gene end by 4 bases; junction bases not matched to a gene: 6. The CDR3 consists of 15 residues. CDR3 in DNA: TGCAGTGCTAGAGTAGCCGGGAGGCCCACCGGGGAGCTGTTTTTT. Protein product: CSARVAGRPTGELFF.

This clonotype was observed a handful of times. The gene calls are TRBV5-4 and TRBJ2-2; tentatively, D is TRBD2 (6 bases). CDR3 length: 15 amino acids. Between the trimmed V and J ends, which lost 4 bases and 1 base, there was a span of 11 bases. Germline V gene lookup returns CDR1 SGHNT and CDR2 YYREEE (reference sequence). The CDR3 spells CASSPGGVNTGELFF. CDR3 DNA: TGTGCCAGCAGCCCCGGAGGGGTGAACACCGGGGAGCTGTTTTTT.

The chain couples TRBV12-3 or TRBV12-4 to TRBJ2-4; D call uncertain. With 0 bases removed from V and 2 bases from J, the gap between germline ends came to 5 bases. The CDR3 runs 14 residues. The CDR3 DNA is TGTGCCAGCAGTTTAGCAGGATCCAAAAACATTCAGTACTTC. Encoded protein: CASSLAGSKNIQYF.

The V call is TRBV4-1, the J call TRBJ2-5; D ambiguous. The V gene's germline CDR1 is MGHRA and CDR2 YSYEKL. V lost 0 bases, J lost 7 bases, and 15 bases lay in between. There are 15 residues in the CDR3. The CDR3 DNA reads as TGCGCCAGCAGCCAAGACGGGTTCGTCGGTGGGACCCAGTACTTC. This codes for CASSQDGFVGGTQYF.

J is TRBJ1-3 and V is TRBV7-8, with a weak D call TRBD1 (5 bases). Germline loops: CDR1 SGHVS, CDR2 FQNEAQ. The CDR3 contains 17 residues. Trimming took 1 base from V and 0 from J, leaving 13 bases between them. The CDR3 DNA reads as TGTGCCAGCAGCTTAGGAGCGAACAGGCGCTCTGGAAACACCATATATTTT. It yields the protein CASSLGANRRSGNTIYF.

This clonotype was counted a few times. The chain joins TRBV5-1 to TRBJ2-5; D might be TRBD1 (5 bases). Per the germline V gene, CDR1 is SGHRS and CDR2 is YFSETQ. The length of the CDR3 is 14 residues. V was shortened by 3 bases and J by 1 base, with 10 bases between the two germline ends. CDR3 in amino acids: CASSSRATQETQYF. CDR3 coding DNA: TGCGCCAGCAGCTCCAGGGCTACCCAAGAGACCCAGTACTTC.

This clonotype was picked up a small number of times. The rearrangement links TRBV12-3 or TRBV12-4 to TRBJ1-5, with TRBD1 identical over 7 bases. The CDR3 has 12 amino acids. V was clipped by 3 bases and J by 7 bases; unmatched bases: 0. In DNA form, the CDR3 reads TGTGCCAGCAGTTTGACAGGGCAGCCCCAGCATTTT. This sequence encodes CASSLTGQPQHF.

This clonotype was detected a few times. The J gene is TRBJ2-7, the V gene TRBV18; no reliable D call. The CDR3 contains 14 residues. Germline CDR1 KGHSH, CDR2 LQKENI. Trimming took off 2 bases at V and 0 bases at J, with 8 bases between the two ends. DNA for the CDR3: TGTGCCAGCTCACCATATAGGGACTCCTACGAGCAGTACTTC. Its protein product is CASSPYRDSYEQYF.

This chain links TRBV4-3 with TRBJ2-1; no reliable D call. The V end was cut by 4 bases, the J end by 8 bases, with 15 bases between. The germline V gene has CDR1 LGHNA and CDR2 YSLEER. The CDR3 loop spans 14 amino acids. CDR3 DNA: TGCGCCAGCAGCCCCTTAGGTGGGTGGGATGAGCAGTTCTTC. Its translation is CASSPLGGWDEQFF.

This clonotype was recorded at least ten times. The chain uses TRBV11-2 and TRBJ1-4, with D tentatively TRBD1 (5 bases). Trimming took 1 base from V and 7 from J, leaving 10 bases between them. The germline V gene encodes CDR1 SGHAT and CDR2 FQNNGV. This CDR3 has 14 residues. In DNA form, the CDR3 reads TGTGCCAGCAGCTTAGGGGGCAGGAGTGAAAAACTGTTTTTT. Residues: CASSLGGRSEKLFF.

This clonotype was counted many times. The CDR3 DNA sequence: TGTGCCAGCAGTTACTCGGGCATCTATGGCTACACCTTC. Translating gives CASSYSGIYGYTF. The chain combines TRBV6-5 with TRBJ1-2; D gene ambiguous. Germline lookup yields CDR1 MNHEY and CDR2 SVGAGI. This CDR3 contains 13 residues. Trimming took 0 bases from V and 4 from J, leaving 6 bases between them.

This clonotype was seen more than once but under ten times. The chain links TRBV4-2 to TRBJ2-3; TRBD2 matches at 7 bases. V lost 4 bases to trimming and J lost 3 bases; unmatched junction nucleotides: 10. In germline, CDR1 is LGHNA, CDR2 YNFKEQ. The CDR3 has 16 residues. The CDR3 region is CASSPGEGARTDTQYF. DNA of the CDR3: TGTGCCAGCAGCCCCGGGGAGGGAGCCAGGACAGATACGCAGTATTTT.